Only a few counts were recorded for the clone carrying this T cell receptor (beta chain). What it binds is unknown. The CDR3 has 14 residues. Trimming removed 1 base from V and 7 bases from J, with 13 bases in between. The data originate from a study of blood T cells in healthy people across ages. Whole-study findings and limits: PBMCs left unsorted prevented a conclusive naive versus antigen-experienced comparison. Naive T cell percentage showed a strong correlation with TCR beta diversity.

A second about 7 to 11 cycle PCR used barcoded and J-beta primers. MiXCR, run by TCRdb on the 5' RACE reads, gives a single entry per CDR3 protein. There are approximately 690,000 distinct CDR3 sequences in the sample; under 65% occur only once, and 30% to 40% lies in the top ten. The rearrangement joins TRBV12-3 or TRBV12-4 to TRBJ1-2; the D is unclear. The origin of this receptor is a man aged 60 to 75 in good health. The sequenced sample consisted of blood. The CDR3 sequence is CASSLGAASSGYTF. Written as DNA, the CDR3 is TGTGCCAGCAGTTTAGGGGCAGCCTCTTCTGGCTACACCTTC.